This passage covers 21 T cell receptor beta chains from one sample sequenced in a study of blood T cell repertoires in COVID-19 (dated by TCRdb to the early 2020s). Libraries were prepared through the immunoSEQ multiplex PCR assay. TCRdb provides this immuneACCESS table in a form limited to in-frame rearrangements. Some clones are lacking; in checked studies, under half of them reflect an unresolved V gene, and why the rest are absent is not known. The sample contains around 170,000 clones, roughly 84% of them found a single time. About 14% of the sample is held by the ten biggest clonotypes. The sequenced material came from peripheral blood. All receptors come from a man aged 18 to 30 with active or convalescent COVID-19.

V usage is TRBV2 and J usage is TRBJ2-5, with 7 positions matching TRBD2. The germline gives CDR1 SNHLY, CDR2 FYNNEI. The length of the CDR3 is 15 residues. V shed 4 bases and J 2 bases; nucleotides not matched to a gene: 7. The CDR3 DNA is TGTGCCAGCAGTGCCAATCTAGCGGTTCAAGAGACCCAGTACTTC. Translation: CASSANLAVQETQYF.

The chain has TRBV6-6 and TRBJ1-3; TRBD1 is a possible D gene (6 bases). This CDR3 comprises 15 residues. CDR1 is MNHNY and CDR2 is SVGAGI in the germline V gene (reference sequence). V was pared by 4 bases and J by 3 bases, with 13 bases between. This CDR3 reads CASSSRTGNGNTIYF. The CDR3 DNA reads as TGTGCCAGCAGTTCTAGAACAGGGAATGGAAACACCATATATTTT.

V is TRBV6-2 or TRBV6-3 and J is TRBJ2-1; 7 bases line up with TRBD2. Unmatched junction bases numbered 5, after V lost 1 base and J lost 2 bases. Germline loops: CDR1 MNHEY, CDR2 SVGEGT. This CDR3 region has 16 residues. The CDR3 region has the DNA TGTGCCAGCAGTTACTGGCCAGCGGGAACCTACAATGAGCAGTTCTTC. This sequence encodes CASSYWPAGTYNEQFF.

The chain employs TRBV5-6 and TRBJ1-1, with 8 bases aligning to TRBD1. The ends lost 1 base at V and 0 bases at J; junction bases unmatched: 8. This CDR3 spans 17 amino acids. Germline V gene data show CDR1 as SGHDT and CDR2 as YYEEEE. Here the CDR3 DNA reads TGTGCCAGCAGCTTGTTGCAGGGGGCGAGGGTGAACACTGAAGCTTTCTTT. It codes for CASSLLQGARVNTEAFF.

In this sample, this clone turned up a few times. DNA for the CDR3: TGTGCCAGTAGTATTCGCCAGGGGAAATCCTCTTCCTACGAGCAGTACTTC. Translated: CASSIRQGKSSSYEQYF. The gene calls are TRBV19 and TRBJ2-7; perhaps TRBD1 as D (6 bases). This CDR3 contains 17 residues. The germline V gene has CDR1 LNHDA and CDR2 SQIVND (reference sequence). V was trimmed by 3 bases and J by 1 base, leaving 19 bases between them.

The chain recombines TRBV4-1 with TRBJ2-3; 9 bases are a match to TRBD1. V dropped 6 bases and J dropped 7; count of bases not matched to a gene: 14. From germline, CDR1 is MGHRA and CDR2 YSYEKL. This CDR3 contains 16 residues. The CDR3 sequence: CASSHIGTGIDYTQYF. CDR3 sequence (DNA): TGCGCCAGCAGTCACATAGGGACAGGGATTGATTATACGCAGTATTTT.

The V call is TRBV19, the J call TRBJ2-1; 10 bases line up with TRBD2. Germline CDR1 is LNHDA and CDR2 is SQIVND (reference sequence). The CDR3 is 17 residues long. The trim removed 1 base at V and 1 base at J, leaving 4 bases unmatched. The CDR3 region is CASSIVSSGRSYNEQFF. CDR3 coding DNA: TGTGCCAGTAGTATAGTAAGTAGCGGGAGGTCCTACAATGAGCAGTTCTTC. The full variable domain, with the rest looked up from reference TRBV19 and TRBJ2-1, is DGGITQSPKYLFRKEGQNVTLSCEQNLNHDAMYWYRQDPGQGLRLIYYSQIVNDFQKGDIAEGYSVSREKKESFPLTVTSAQKNPTAFYLCASSIVSSGRSYNEQFFGPGTRLTVL.

This rearrangement joins TRBV19 to TRBJ2-7; 8 nucleotides line up with TRBD2. V shed 3 bases, J shed 6 bases, and the junction held 4 bases outside the gene matches. Per the germline V gene, CDR1 is LNHDA and CDR2 is SQIVND (reference sequence). The CDR3 spans 13 residues. The CDR3 here is CASSIGTSSEQYF. In DNA, the CDR3 is TGTGCCAGTAGTATCGGGACTAGTAGCGAGCAGTACTTC.

The chain joins TRBV6-2 or TRBV6-3 to TRBJ2-7; TRBD1 is a possible D gene (6 bases). The CDR3 is made up of 12 amino acids. Looked up from germline, CDR1 is MNHEY and CDR2 is SVGEGT. Trimming shortened V by 5 bases and J by 2 bases, and 7 bases separated the two germline ends. The CDR3 loop is CASSGQPYEQYF. Here the CDR3 DNA reads TGTGCCAGCAGTGGACAGCCCTACGAGCAGTACTTC.

There are many counts of this clone. This chain links TRBV10-1 with TRBJ2-1; no clear D gene. V gave up 3 bases and J gave up 2 bases, with 14 bases separating them. Germline values: CDR1 WNHNN, CDR2 SYGVQD (reference sequence). This CDR3 contains 16 residues. The CDR3 region is CASSESGSGAYNEQFF. CDR3 DNA: TGCGCCAGCAGTGAATCCGGCAGTGGAGCCTACAATGAGCAGTTCTTC.

This sequence joins TRBV11-3 and TRBJ2-3; 7 nucleotides align to TRBD1. Germline V gives CDR1 SGHNT, CDR2 YENEEA. V shed 3 bases, J shed 4 bases, and the junction held 4 bases outside the gene matches. The CDR3 has 14 amino acids. CDR3: CASSLTGRPDTQYF. The CDR3 region has the DNA TGTGCCAGCAGCTTGACAGGGCGCCCAGATACGCAGTATTTT.

V is TRBV28 and J is TRBJ1-2, with a weak D call TRBD1 (5 bases). This CDR3 comprises 15 residues. V lost 2 bases, J lost 8 bases, and 18 bases lay in between. CDR1 and CDR2 (germline): MDHEN, SYDVKM. The CDR3 DNA reads as TGTGCCAGCAGTTTAGTCAACAGGTTGGGTAGGGGCTACACCTTC. It yields the protein CASSLVNRLGRGYTF.

The chain couples TRBV5-4 to TRBJ1-2; D may be TRBD1 (5 bases). Germline values: CDR1 SGHNT, CDR2 YYREEE (reference sequence). The V and J ends lost 4 bases and 5 bases respectively, with 18 bases between them. The CDR3 contains 15 residues. As DNA, the CDR3 is TGTGCCAGCAGCACCCCGCAGGGTAAACTATATGGCTACACCTTC. It specifies CASSTPQGKLYGYTF.

This clone was recorded a few times. The chain is built from TRBV6-1 and TRBJ1-2; 8 bases line up with TRBD1. The CDR3 consists of 14 residues. J was trimmed by 5 bases and V by 1 base; bases with no gene match: 3. Per germline, CDR1 MNHNS and CDR2 SASEGT. CDR3 nucleotide sequence: TGTGCCAGCAGTGAAGGGACAGGGCTGTATGGCTACACCTTC. Translation gives CASSEGTGLYGYTF.

This chain uses TRBV29-1 with TRBJ1-1, with D possibly matching TRBD1 (5 bases). Germline V lookup: CDR1 SQVTM, CDR2 ANQGSEA. Deletions cut 4 bases from V and 3 bases from J, with 9 bases between. The CDR3 loop spans 12 amino acids. Here the CDR3 DNA reads TGCAGCGTTGTGCGGGGCTACACTGAAGCTTTCTTT. This sequence encodes CSVVRGYTEAFF. The full variable domain, with the rest looked up from reference TRBV29-1 and TRBJ1-1, is SAVISQKPSRDICQRGTSLTIQCQVDSQVTMMFWYRQQPGQSLTLIATANQGSEATYESGFVIDKFPISRPNLTFSTLTVSNMSPEDSSIYLCSVVRGYTEAFFGQGTRLTVV.

The CDR3 nucleotides read TGTGCCAGCAGCCAAAAACAGGGAGATGGCGAGACCCAGTACTTC. Its translation: CASSQKQGDGETQYF. The V and J genes are TRBV5-4 and TRBJ2-5; tentative D call: TRBD1 (6 bases). The CDR3 is 15 residues long. Trimming shortened V by 4 bases and J by 5 bases, and 18 bases separated the two germline ends. CDR1 and CDR2 (germline): SGHNT, YYREEE (reference sequence). Full variable domain (remainder filled in from reference TRBV5-4 and TRBJ2-5): ETGVTQSPTHLIKTRGQQVTLRCSSQSGHNTVSWYQQALGQGPQFIFQYYREEENGRGNFPPRFSGLQFPNYSSELNVNALELDDSALYLCASSQKQGDGETQYFGPGTRLLVL.

This clone has only one observation. The V call is TRBV5-1, the J call TRBJ2-7; TRBD2 is a possible D gene (6 bases). Trimming cost V 1 base and J 4 bases, with 15 bases left between them. The CDR3 sequence is 15 residues long. Germline CDR1 and CDR2: SGHRS and YFSETQ. Here the CDR3 reads CASSLTPAGRYEQYF. CDR3 in DNA: TGCGCCAGCAGCTTGACTCCGGCGGGAAGGTACGAGCAGTACTTC.

This chain connects TRBV9 to TRBJ1-2; D might be TRBD1 (5 bases). There are 15 residues in the CDR3. CDR1 is SGDLS, CDR2 YYNGEE, per germline. Trimming cost V 0 bases and J 1 base, with 10 bases left between them. CDR3 sequence reads: CASSVGQIHNYGYTF. Here the CDR3 DNA reads TGTGCCAGCAGCGTAGGACAGATCCATAACTATGGCTACACCTTC.

The chain has TRBV9 and TRBJ2-1; 11 nucleotides match TRBD1. Losses at the gene ends were 3 bases for V and 5 bases for J; bases not matched to a gene: 4. This CDR3 has 15 residues. The germline V gene encodes CDR1 SGDLS and CDR2 YYNGEE. Here the CDR3 DNA reads TGTGCCAGCAGCGCTGGGACAGGGGGGGACAATGAGCAGTTCTTC. This encodes CASSAGTGGDNEQFF.

This chain uses TRBV27 with TRBJ1-1; D not certain. Trimming stripped 0 bases from V and 1 base from J, with 9 bases between. There are 15 residues in the CDR3. Germline V gives CDR1 MNHEY, CDR2 SMNVEV (reference sequence). CDR3 bases: TGTGCCAGCAGTTTATCGTCGGTTGGGAACACTGAAGCTTTCTTT. This codes for CASSLSSVGNTEAFF.

J is TRBJ1-2 and V is TRBV27, with a possible D match to TRBD1 (5 bases). The CDR3 has 14 residues. Germline V lookup: CDR1 MNHEY, CDR2 SMNVEV (reference sequence). The V gene lost 6 bases and the J gene lost 1 base, with 12 bases spanning the gap. For the CDR3, the DNA is TGTGCCAGCAGGGAGACAGAGCTTAACTATGGCTACACCTTC. Amino acid sequence: CASRETELNYGYTF.